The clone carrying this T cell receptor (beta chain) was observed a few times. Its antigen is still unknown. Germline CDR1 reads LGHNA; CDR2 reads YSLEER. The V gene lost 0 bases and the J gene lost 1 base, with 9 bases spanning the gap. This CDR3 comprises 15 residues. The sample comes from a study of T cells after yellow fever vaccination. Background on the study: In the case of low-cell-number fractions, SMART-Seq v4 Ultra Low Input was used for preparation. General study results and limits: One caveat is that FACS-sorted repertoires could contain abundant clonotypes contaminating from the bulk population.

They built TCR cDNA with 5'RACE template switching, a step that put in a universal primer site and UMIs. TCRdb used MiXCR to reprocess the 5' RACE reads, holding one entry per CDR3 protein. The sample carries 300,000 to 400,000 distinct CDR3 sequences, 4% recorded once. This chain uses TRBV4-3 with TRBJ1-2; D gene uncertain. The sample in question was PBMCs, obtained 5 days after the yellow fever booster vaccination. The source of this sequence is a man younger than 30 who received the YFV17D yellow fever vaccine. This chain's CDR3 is CASSQEIGVNYGYTF. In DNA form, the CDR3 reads TGCGCCAGCAGCCAAGAAATAGGAGTTAACTATGGCTACACCTTC.